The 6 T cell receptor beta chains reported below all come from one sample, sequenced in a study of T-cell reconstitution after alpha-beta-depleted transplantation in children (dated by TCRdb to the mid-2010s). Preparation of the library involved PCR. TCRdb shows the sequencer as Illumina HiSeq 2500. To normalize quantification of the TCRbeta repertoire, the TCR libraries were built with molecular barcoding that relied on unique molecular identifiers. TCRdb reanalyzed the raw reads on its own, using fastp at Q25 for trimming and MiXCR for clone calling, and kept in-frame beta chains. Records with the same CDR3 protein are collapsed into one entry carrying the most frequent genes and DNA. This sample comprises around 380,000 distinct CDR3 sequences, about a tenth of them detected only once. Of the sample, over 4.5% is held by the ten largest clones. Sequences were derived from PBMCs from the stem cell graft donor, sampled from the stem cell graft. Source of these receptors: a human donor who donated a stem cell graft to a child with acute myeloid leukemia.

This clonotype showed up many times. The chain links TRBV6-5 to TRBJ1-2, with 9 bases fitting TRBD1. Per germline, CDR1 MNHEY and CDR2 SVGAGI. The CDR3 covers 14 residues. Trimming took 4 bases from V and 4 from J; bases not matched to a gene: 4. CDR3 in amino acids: CASSSGQGGYGYTF. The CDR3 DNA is TGTGCCAGCAGTTCGGGACAGGGCGGCTATGGCTACACCTTC.

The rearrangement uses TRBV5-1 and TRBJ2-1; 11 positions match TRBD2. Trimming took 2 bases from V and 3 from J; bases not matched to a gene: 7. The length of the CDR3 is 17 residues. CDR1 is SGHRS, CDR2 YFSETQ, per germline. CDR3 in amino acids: CASSFSGRDSIYNEQFF. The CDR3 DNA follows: TGCGCCAGCAGCTTTAGCGGGAGGGATTCGATCTACAATGAGCAGTTCTTC.

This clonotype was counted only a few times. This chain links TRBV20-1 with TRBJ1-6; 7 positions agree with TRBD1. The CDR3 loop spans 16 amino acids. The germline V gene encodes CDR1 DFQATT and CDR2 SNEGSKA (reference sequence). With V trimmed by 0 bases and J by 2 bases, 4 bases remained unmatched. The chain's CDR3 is CSARDRGQPYNSPLHF. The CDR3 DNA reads TGCAGTGCTAGAGATAGGGGGCAGCCCTATAATTCACCCCTCCACTTT.

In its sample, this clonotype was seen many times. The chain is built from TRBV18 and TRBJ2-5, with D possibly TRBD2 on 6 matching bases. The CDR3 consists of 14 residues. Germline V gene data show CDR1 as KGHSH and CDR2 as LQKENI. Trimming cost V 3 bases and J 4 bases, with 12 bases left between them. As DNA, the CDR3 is TGTGCCAGCTCACCGGCGGGATTTGGAGAGACCCAGTACTTC. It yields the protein CASSPAGFGETQYF.

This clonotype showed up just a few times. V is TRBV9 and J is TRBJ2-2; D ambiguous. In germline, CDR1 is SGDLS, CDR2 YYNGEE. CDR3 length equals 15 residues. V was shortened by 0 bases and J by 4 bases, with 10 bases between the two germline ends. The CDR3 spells CASSVVSGFTGELFF. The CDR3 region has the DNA TGTGCCAGCAGCGTAGTATCGGGTTTCACCGGGGAGCTGTTTTTT.

Written as DNA, the CDR3 is TGTGCCAGCAGTTACACAGGGTCGCGCGCCGGGGAGCTGTTTTTT. Translated, it gives CASSYTGSRAGELFF. The chain uses TRBV6-2 or TRBV6-3 and TRBJ2-2, with a tentative D call TRBD1 (6 bases). The CDR3 loop spans 15 amino acids. Per the germline V gene, CDR1 is MNHEY and CDR2 is SVGEGT. Deletions cut 2 bases from V and 6 bases from J, with 13 bases between.